This entry is about one T cell receptor beta chain. Profiled with immunoSEQ multiplex PCR; TCRdb holds only in-frame clones, not every one. The sample lists around 23,000 clones, approximately 86% occurring once. The data were taken from a study of T cells in tuberculosis. The time point was: new active TB diagnosis, blood taken before or within 7 days of starting treatment. The sequence was obtained from an adult with tuberculosis. The starting material was PBMCs, obtained at tuberculosis diagnosis.

CDR3 residues: CASSSPGQTYEQYF. The CDR3 bases are TGTGCCAGCAGTTCCCCGGGACAGACCTACGAGCAGTACTTC. This chain uses TRBV28 with TRBJ2-7, with 7 positions matching TRBD1. With V trimmed by 4 bases and J by 2 bases, 5 bases remained unmatched. Germline V lookup: CDR1 MDHEN, CDR2 SYDVKM. This CDR3 has 14 residues.